This TCR beta chain was obtained from a study of T cell repertoires in ileal Crohn's disease. Study-wide points: All patients with clonality above 26.8% had endoscopic recurrence. Active smokers at surgery had more clonal expansions than non-smokers. High-frequency clones were more common in sorted CD8 than CD4 cells.

In regard to this clone: Antigen specificity is unknown.

Profiling relied on immunoSEQ multiplex PCR, and the TCRdb table lists in-frame clones only, not all of them. The sample has over 14,000 clones, more than 80% seen once. CDR3 length: 14 amino acids. Trimming shortened V by 5 bases and J by 3 bases, and 16 bases separated the two germline ends. Germline-derived CDR1 and CDR2 are SQVTM and ANQGSEA. J is TRBJ1-1 and V is TRBV29-1; maybe TRBD1 (6 bases). The TCR was taken from an adult with Crohn's disease. What was sequenced was ileal tissue. Written as DNA, the CDR3 is TGCAGCGTTCTCGGCAGGGGTACAGACACTGAAGCTTTCTTT. This translates into CSVLGRGTDTEAFF.